The entry below describes one T cell receptor beta chain. Its specificity is not known. Combining a sample-barcoded 5' primer with a J-beta primer mix, a second PCR ran for roughly 7 to 12 cycles. Each CDR3 protein gets one entry after TCRdb re-called the 5' RACE reads with MiXCR. The sample contains some 1.7 million distinct CDR3 sequences, 28% of which appear only once. The sample belongs to a study of blood T cells in healthy people across ages. Points from the study as a whole: Strongly correlated with naive T cell percentage was TCR beta diversity. The recorded TCR beta diversity per million T cells decreased in a roughly linear manner with age. It was the long-lived donors that had more naive CD4+ cells and higher diversity than aged donors.

V dropped 0 bases and J dropped 1; count of bases not matched to a gene: 7. This CDR3 is 18 amino acids long. Germline CDR1 reads LGHNA; CDR2 reads YNFKEQ. Per-sample yields of isolated PBMCs were at least 7 million. The sequence came from a woman aged 25 to 45 in good health. The sequenced sample consisted of blood. The chain recombines TRBV4-2 with TRBJ2-5; 11 bases line up with TRBD2. As DNA, the CDR3 is TGTGCCAGCAGCCAAGAGGCTAGCGGGGGGCCTTCCCAAGAGACCCAGTACTTC. The encoded protein is CASSQEASGGPSQETQYF.